A selection of T cell receptor beta chains follows, all from one sample in a study of vaccination effects on CD4 cells after COVID-19. TCRdb keeps only in-frame clones here, not all; method: immunoSEQ multiplex PCR. In the table there are tens of thousands of clones, approximately 70% of which are singletons. These receptors have no known antigen. The material sequenced was CD4+ T cells from PBMCs cultured with SARS-CoV-2 spike peptides, taken before COVID-19 vaccination. The receptors were gathered from a human donor who received a COVID-19 vaccine. CDR3s include the opening cysteine and the closing phenylalanine or tryptophan. D genes are given only for firm matches. Clone size is stated in some rows and not others, as once, few, many or a class when expanded.

v_gene,abundance,len,j_gene,d_gene,CDR3aa,CDR3nt
TRBV19,-,15,TRBJ1-4,TRBD1,CASSISGTVNEKLFF,TGTGCCAGTAGTATCTCCGGGACAGTTAATGAAAAACTGTTTTTT
TRBV6-1,-,16,TRBJ1-3,-,CASSEAAAGNGNTIYF,TGTGCCAGCAGTGAAGCTGCGGCAGGGAATGGAAACACCATATATTTT
TRBV7-8,-,15,TRBJ2-5,-,CASSLGRIRQETQYF,TGTGCCAGCAGCTTAGGGAGGATCCGCCAAGAGACCCAGTACTTC
TRBV11-2,-,15,TRBJ1-2,TRBD1,CASSVTGELRYGYTF,TGTGCCAGCAGCGTGACAGGGGAGCTGCGCTATGGCTACACCTTC
TRBV5-6,once,17,TRBJ1-2,TRBD1,CASSLSGRITGGDGYTF,TGTGCCAGCAGCTTGTCGGGACGGATAACAGGGGGCGATGGCTACACCTTC
TRBV12-3/TRBV12-4,once,13,TRBJ1-2,-,CASSLEGRYGYTF,TGTGCCAGCAGTTTAGAAGGGCGCTATGGCTACACCTTC
TRBV12-3/TRBV12-4,-,12,TRBJ1-2,-,CASRQLNYGYTF,TGTGCCAGTAGACAGCTTAACTATGGCTACACCTTC
TRBV5-1,many,15,TRBJ1-3,-,CASSLALGSGNTIYF,TGCGCCAGCAGCTTGGCCCTGGGATCTGGAAACACCATATATTTT
TRBV7-2,-,17,TRBJ2-3,-,CASSRTAQVSGTDTQYF,TGTGCCAGCAGCCGGACAGCGCAAGTCAGTGGCACAGATACGCAGTATTTT
TRBV4-1,-,15,TRBJ2-7,-,CASSQDGIRGNEQYF,TGCGCCAGCAGCCAAGATGGAATCAGGGGCAACGAGCAGTACTTC
TRBV30,-,13,TRBJ1-2,-,CAWNRDTPYGYTF,TGTGCCTGGAACCGGGACACCCCTTATGGCTACACCTTC
TRBV6-6,-,13,TRBJ2-7,TRBD1,CASSNRGLDEQYF,TGTGCCAGCAGCAACAGGGGCCTGGACGAGCAGTACTTC
TRBV20-1,few,13,TRBJ2-3,-,CSASGGAPDTQYF,TGCAGTGCTAGTGGAGGGGCCCCAGATACGCAGTATTTT
TRBV5-1,-,15,TRBJ1-4,-,CASSFTASTNEKLFF,TGCGCCAGCAGCTTTACAGCCTCAACTAATGAAAAACTGTTTTTT
TRBV11-1,-,16,TRBJ2-1,TRBD2,CASSPTAGEAYNEQFF,TGTGCCAGCAGTCCCACGGCGGGAGAGGCCTACAATGAGCAGTTCTTC
TRBV6-5,-,15,TRBJ2-5,-,CASSKLDPRGETQYF,TGTGCCAGCAGTAAGTTGGACCCAAGGGGGGAGACCCAGTACTTC
TRBV5-8,-,15,TRBJ2-1,TRBD2,CASSLGLAGGDEQFF,TGTGCCAGCAGCTTGGGACTAGCGGGAGGGGATGAGCAGTTCTTC
TRBV4-1,few,14,TRBJ2-1,-,CASSQISSYNEQFF,TGCGCCAGCAGCCAAATCTCCTCCTACAATGAGCAGTTCTTC
TRBV30,few,11,TRBJ1-2,-,CAWDGRRGYTF,TGTGCCTGGGACGGACGAAGAGGCTACACCTTC
TRBV28,-,13,TRBJ1-2,-,CASSLGQGTGYTF,TGTGCCAGCAGTTTAGGGCAGGGGACGGGCTACACCTTC
TRBV28,-,17,TRBJ2-4,-,CASGYPEGDLAKNIQYF,TGTGCCAGCGGGTACCCTGAGGGGGACCTAGCCAAAAACATTCAGTACTTC
TRBV30,-,15,TRBJ2-1,-,CAWSRRGRVYNEQFF,TGTGCCTGGAGTAGGAGGGGAAGGGTTTACAATGAGCAGTTCTTC
TRBV3-1/TRBV3-2,-,16,TRBJ2-7,-,CASSQGRSAKSYEQYF,TGTGCCAGCAGCCAAGGACGATCCGCAAAATCCTACGAGCAGTACTTC
TRBV10-3,-,13,TRBJ1-1,-,CAISRTENTEAFF,TGTGCCATCAGTCGGACTGAGAACACTGAAGCTTTCTTT
TRBV7-3,-,12,TRBJ2-5,-,CASSPPGETQYF,TGTGCCAGCAGCCCCCCCGGGGAGACCCAGTACTTC
TRBV15,once,16,TRBJ1-3,-,CATSARLTTSGNTIYF,TGTGCCACCAGCGCGCGGCTGACAACCTCTGGAAACACCATATATTTT
TRBV24-1,-,14,TRBJ1-1,-,CATILRKLNTEAFF,TGTGCCACCATTCTCAGGAAATTGAACACTGAAGCTTTCTTT